In its sample, the clone carrying this T cell receptor beta chain was seen a few times. The target antigen is unknown. Researchers ran the PCR with 60 Vbeta and 13 Jbeta primers. How the authors handled the data: A later analysis tallied approximately 78 million unique TCR beta chains, 10 million to 12 million of them shared. Only in-frame clones appear in the TCRdb table, and some are missing; sequencing was by immunoSEQ multiplex PCR. That table is the source of V, J and clone size, and D and trimming were worked out from the DNA. The table has some 120,000 clones, 79% seen once. V gave up 4 bases and J gave up 4 bases, with 13 bases separating them. CDR1 is SGHTA, CDR2 FQGNSA, per germline. There are 14 residues in the CDR3. This sample is part of a study of cytomegalovirus exposure and HLA in healthy donors. Findings and caveats of the study: The study designated 150 to 200 TCR beta chains cytomegalovirus-associated. Rarity marked most TCR sequences, yet some public TCRs occurred in many donors. Presence/absence results assume similar sequencing depth per donor, which may not hold.

The rearrangement uses TRBV7-2 and TRBJ1-1; D possibly corresponds to TRBD1 (6 bases). The clonotype comes from a man aged 18 to 30 in good health and CMV-seronegative. Source material: PBMCs. CDR3 sequence reads: CASSSDGQRTEAFF. CDR3 nucleotides: TGTGCCAGCAGCTCCGACGGACAGCGCACTGAAGCTTTCTTT.